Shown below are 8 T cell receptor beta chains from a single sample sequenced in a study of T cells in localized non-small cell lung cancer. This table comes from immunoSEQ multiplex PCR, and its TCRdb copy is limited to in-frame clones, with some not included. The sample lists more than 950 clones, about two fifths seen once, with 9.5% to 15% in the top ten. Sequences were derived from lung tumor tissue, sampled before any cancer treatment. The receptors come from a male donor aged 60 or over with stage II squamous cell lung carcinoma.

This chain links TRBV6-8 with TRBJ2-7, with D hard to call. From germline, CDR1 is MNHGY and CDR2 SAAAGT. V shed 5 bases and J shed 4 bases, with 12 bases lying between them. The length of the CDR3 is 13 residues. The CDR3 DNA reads TGTGCCAGCAGTCTAACGTGGAATTACGAGCAGTACTTC. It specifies CASSLTWNYEQYF.

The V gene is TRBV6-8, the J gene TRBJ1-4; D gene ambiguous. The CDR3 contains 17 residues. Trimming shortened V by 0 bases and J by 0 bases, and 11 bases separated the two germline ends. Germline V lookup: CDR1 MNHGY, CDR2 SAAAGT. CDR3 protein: CASSYSMNPSTNEKLFF. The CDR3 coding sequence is TGTGCCAGCAGTTACTCGATGAACCCATCAACTAATGAAAAACTGTTTTTT.

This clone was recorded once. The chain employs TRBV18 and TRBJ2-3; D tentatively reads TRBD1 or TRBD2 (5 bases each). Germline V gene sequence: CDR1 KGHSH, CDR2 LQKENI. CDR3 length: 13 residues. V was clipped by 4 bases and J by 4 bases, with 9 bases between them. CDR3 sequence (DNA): TGTGCCAGCTCACGCGAGGGGTCAGATACGCAGTATTTT. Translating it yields CASSREGSDTQYF.

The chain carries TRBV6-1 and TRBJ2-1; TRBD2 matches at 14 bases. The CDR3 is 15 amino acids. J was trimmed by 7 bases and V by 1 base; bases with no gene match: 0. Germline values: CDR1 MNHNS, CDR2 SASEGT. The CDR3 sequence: CASSEGTSGRNEQFF. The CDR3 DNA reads TGTGCCAGCAGTGAAGGGACTAGCGGGAGGAATGAGCAGTTCTTC.

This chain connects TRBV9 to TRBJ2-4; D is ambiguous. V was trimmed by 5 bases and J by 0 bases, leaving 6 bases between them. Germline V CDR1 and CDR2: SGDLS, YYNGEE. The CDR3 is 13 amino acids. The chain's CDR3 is CASSEGAKNIQYF. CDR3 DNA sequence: TGTGCCAGCAGTGAAGGAGCCAAAAACATTCAGTACTTC.

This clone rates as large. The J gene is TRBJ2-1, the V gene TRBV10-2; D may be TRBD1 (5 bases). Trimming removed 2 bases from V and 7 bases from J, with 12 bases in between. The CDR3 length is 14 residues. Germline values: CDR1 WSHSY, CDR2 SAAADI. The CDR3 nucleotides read TGCGCCAGCAGTGAGGGACAAGAGGCTAATGAGCAGTTCTTC. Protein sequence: CASSEGQEANEQFF.

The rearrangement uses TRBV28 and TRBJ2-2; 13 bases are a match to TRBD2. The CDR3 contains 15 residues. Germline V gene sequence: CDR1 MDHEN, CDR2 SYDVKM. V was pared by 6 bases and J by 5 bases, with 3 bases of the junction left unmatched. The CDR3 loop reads CASRLAGGPTGELFF. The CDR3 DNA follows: TGTGCCAGCAGACTAGCGGGAGGGCCTACCGGGGAGCTGTTTTTT.

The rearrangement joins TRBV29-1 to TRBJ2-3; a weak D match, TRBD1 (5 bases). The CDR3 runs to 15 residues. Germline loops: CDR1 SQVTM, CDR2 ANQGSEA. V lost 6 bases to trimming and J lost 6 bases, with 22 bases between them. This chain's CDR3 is CSVEVVGVPGDTQYF. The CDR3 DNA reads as TGCAGCGTCGAGGTAGTAGGGGTCCCTGGGGATACGCAGTATTTT.